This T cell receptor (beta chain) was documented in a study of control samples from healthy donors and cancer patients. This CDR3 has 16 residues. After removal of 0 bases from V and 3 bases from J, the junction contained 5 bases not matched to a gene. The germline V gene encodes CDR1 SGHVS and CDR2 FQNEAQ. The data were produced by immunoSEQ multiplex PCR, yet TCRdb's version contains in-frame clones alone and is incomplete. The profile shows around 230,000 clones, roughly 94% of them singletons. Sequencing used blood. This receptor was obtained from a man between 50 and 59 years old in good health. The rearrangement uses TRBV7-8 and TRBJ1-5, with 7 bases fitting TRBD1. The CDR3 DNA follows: TGTGCCAGCAGCTTAGCGGCGGGGACAGCCAATCAGCCCCAGCATTTT. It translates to CASSLAAGTANQPQHF.